This passage covers 29 T cell receptor beta chains from one sample sequenced in a study of blood T cells in healthy people across ages (dated by TCRdb to between 2014 and 2016). Receptors were amplified or captured by 5' RACE. The sequencer was an Illumina HiSeq 2500. A second PCR of about 6 to 12 cycles was run with a J-beta primer mix and a sample-barcoded 5' primer. Starting from the raw public reads, TCRdb applied fastp trimming at Q25, assembled clones with MiXCR and retained in-frame beta chains. Rows are unified per CDR3 protein, each entry keeping the most common DNA and genes. The sample records roughly 800,000 distinct CDR3 sequences, roughly 64% of which are singletons. About 20% of the sample is held by the ten biggest clonotypes. The sequencing sample was made of blood. All receptors derive from a man aged 25-45 years in good health.

This clonotype was counted a few times. The genes are TRBV29-1 and TRBJ1-2, with D maybe TRBD1 (5 bases). V was trimmed by 4 bases and J by 4 bases, leaving 19 bases between them. The CDR3 runs 15 residues. Germline CDR1 SQVTM, CDR2 ANQGSEA. CDR3 coding DNA: TGCAGCGTTGGGGGGGAGCTCGGGACGGGCTATGGCTACACCTTC. Its protein is CSVGGELGTGYGYTF.

The chain carries TRBV20-1 and TRBJ1-2, with D uncertain. The germline V and J ends were trimmed by 4 bases and 4 bases, with 16 bases remaining between them. The CDR3 totals 14 residues. From germline, CDR1 is DFQATT and CDR2 SNEGSKA (reference sequence). CDR3 region: CSANGVTDPYGYTF. In nucleotides, the CDR3 is TGCAGTGCTAATGGGGTCACAGATCCCTATGGCTACACCTTC.

This clonotype was counted a few times. This sequence joins TRBV2 and TRBJ1-2; 7 bases agree with TRBD1. Germline CDR1 SNHLY, CDR2 FYNNEI. This CDR3 has 17 amino acids. V shed 6 bases and J 4 bases; nucleotides not matched to a gene: 17. In DNA, the CDR3 is TGTGCCAGCAGACAAGAAGAGATAGGGGGCCGGGTCTATGGCTACACCTTC. Translation: CASRQEEIGGRVYGYTF.

The sample holds a few counts of this clonotype. CDR3 DNA: TGTGCCAGCAGCCAAGTGGCCTCAGCGCTAACCTACGAGCAGTACTTC. Amino acid sequence: CASSQVASALTYEQYF. This chain uses TRBV4-2 with TRBJ2-7, with no clear D. CDR1 and CDR2 (germline): LGHNA, YNFKEQ. The CDR3 is 16 amino acids. The V and J ends lost 1 base and 2 bases respectively, with 15 bases between them.

Only one count was recorded for this clonotype. The genes are TRBV20-1 and TRBJ2-5; 13 bases line up with TRBD2. The CDR3 is 17 amino acids. J gave up 5 bases and V 6 bases, and 15 bases lay outside the gene matches. Germline CDR1 DFQATT, CDR2 SNEGSKA (reference sequence). CDR3 in amino acids: CSADLQLAGGRRETQYF. CDR3 nucleotides: TGCAGTGCGGATCTCCAACTAGCGGGAGGGCGGCGGGAGACCCAGTACTTC.

The rearrangement joins TRBV19 to TRBJ1-6; 7 bases fit TRBD1. V lost 6 bases and J lost 10; bases outside the gene matches: 9. CDR1 is LNHDA, CDR2 SQIVND, per germline (reference sequence). This CDR3 is built from 14 residues. The CDR3 DNA is TGTGCCAGTAGCCTGACAGGGAACAAATCACCCCTCCACTTT. Protein sequence: CASSLTGNKSPLHF.

V and J are TRBV18 and TRBJ2-1; the D call may be TRBD1 or TRBD2 (5 bases each). Trimming took 2 bases from V and 5 from J, leaving 13 bases between them. The germline gives CDR1 KGHSH, CDR2 LQKENI. CDR3 length: 15 amino acids. For the CDR3, the DNA is TGTGCCAGCTCACCAACGGGGCGTGGAGACAATGAGCAGTTCTTC. This translates into CASSPTGRGDNEQFF.

The gene calls are TRBV2 and TRBJ1-2; D remains unclear. Between the trimmed V and J ends, which lost 6 bases and 6 bases, there was a span of 11 bases. CDR1 and CDR2 from the germline V gene are SNHLY and FYNNEI. CDR3 length equals 12 residues. The CDR3, as DNA: TGTGCCAGCAGGCTCGGGTTCGATGGCTACACCTTC. Encoded protein: CASRLGFDGYTF.

This CDR3 reads CSARVPNTGELFF. DNA for the CDR3: TGCAGTGCTAGAGTCCCCAACACCGGGGAGCTGTTTTTT. The rearrangement joins TRBV20-1 to TRBJ2-2; D gene ambiguous. CDR1 is DFQATT and CDR2 is SNEGSKA in the germline V gene (reference sequence). V was clipped by 1 base and J by 2 bases, with 5 bases between them. The CDR3 totals 13 residues.

This clonotype has a handful of counts. The rearrangement joins TRBV20-1 to TRBJ2-7; D gene unclear. V dropped 6 bases and J dropped 3 bases, with 18 bases sitting between them. The germline V gene has CDR1 DFQATT and CDR2 SNEGSKA (reference sequence). This CDR3 region has 14 residues. The CDR3 bases are TGCAGTGCCCCCACTTCTCAAGGGAACTACGAGCAGTACTTC. Its protein product is CSAPTSQGNYEQYF.

In its sample, this clonotype was seen once. The rearrangement uses TRBV6-1 and TRBJ2-5; D not resolved. The J call may be in error: the DNA end matches TRBJ2-7 better. The CDR3 totals 13 residues. Per the germline V gene, CDR1 is MNHNS and CDR2 is SASEGT. CDR3 DNA: TGTGCCAGCAGTGACCGGCAGGCGCACGAGCAGTACTTC. It codes for CASSDRQAHEQYF.

This rearrangement joins TRBV7-9 to TRBJ2-7; TRBD2 might be the D (5 bases). The CDR3 totals 15 residues. Germline CDR1 is SEHNR and CDR2 is FQNEAQ (reference sequence). Between the trimmed V and J ends, which lost 2 bases and 5 bases, there was a span of 16 bases. The CDR3 is CASSLYGRVSDEQYF. DNA of the CDR3: TGTGCCAGCAGCTTATATGGGAGAGTGTCCGACGAGCAGTACTTC.

The V gene is TRBV20-1, the J gene TRBJ2-1, with 10 bases identical to TRBD2. The CDR3 covers 13 residues. Germline V gene lookup returns CDR1 DFQATT and CDR2 SNEGSKA (reference sequence). J was trimmed by 9 bases and V by 2 bases; bases with no gene match: 4. CDR3 coding DNA: TGCAGTGCTAGACTAGCGGGAGTGAGTGAGCAGTTCTTC. It translates to CSARLAGVSEQFF.

This chain uses TRBV11-2 with TRBJ2-7; D may be TRBD2 (5 bases). The CDR3 is made up of 14 amino acids. The V gene lost 0 bases and the J gene lost 3 bases, with 9 bases spanning the gap. Looked up from germline, CDR1 is SGHAT and CDR2 is FQNNGV. In nucleotides, the CDR3 is TGTGCCAGCAGCTTAGAAAACCGGGACTACGAGCAGTACTTC. This sequence encodes CASSLENRDYEQYF.

The J gene is TRBJ2-7, the V gene TRBV29-1; 8 bases fit TRBD1. The CDR3 runs to 15 residues. The germline CDR1 and CDR2 sequences are SQVTM and ANQGSEA. Trimming took 0 bases from V and 0 from J; bases not matched to a gene: 4. This chain's CDR3 is CSVEEITGGSYEQYF. Here the CDR3 DNA reads TGCAGCGTTGAAGAAATAACAGGGGGCTCCTACGAGCAGTACTTC.

This chain uses TRBV6-5 with TRBJ2-3, with D possibly matching TRBD1 (6 bases). The germline CDR1 and CDR2 sequences are MNHEY and SVGAGI. V lost 5 bases and J lost 3, with 18 bases in between. The length of the CDR3 is 16 residues. The CDR3 DNA sequence: TGTGCCAGCAGTCGATCAGGGGTGGTTGGAACAGATACGCAGTATTTT. It encodes CASSRSGVVGTDTQYF.

The gene calls are TRBV14 and TRBJ2-7; tentatively, D is TRBD1 (6 bases). Deletions cut 5 bases from V and 12 bases from J, with 20 bases between. Germline loops: CDR1 SGHDN, CDR2 FVKESK. This CDR3 region has 13 residues. CDR3 sequence reads: CASSGTGHSLPYF. CDR3 coding DNA: TGTGCCAGCAGCGGAACGGGACATAGTCTCCCGTACTTC. Full variable domain (missing parts from reference TRBV14 and TRBJ2-7): EAGVTQFPSHSVIEKGQTVTLRCDPISGHDNLYWYRRVMGKEIKFLLHFVKESKQDESGMPNNRFLAERTGGTYSTLKVQPAELEDSGVYFCASSGTGHSLPYFGPGTRLTVT.

This sequence joins TRBV29-1 and TRBJ2-1; D unresolved. Trimming took 6 bases from V and 0 from J, leaving 12 bases between them. The V gene's germline CDR1 is SQVTM and CDR2 ANQGSEA. The CDR3 totals 14 residues. CDR3 in amino acids: CSVGRAASYNEQFF. The DNA of the CDR3 is TGCAGCGTAGGACGTGCGGCCTCCTACAATGAGCAGTTCTTC.

The chain has TRBV12-3 or TRBV12-4 and TRBJ1-2; D is ambiguous. The CDR3 contains 14 residues. V was trimmed by 0 bases and J by 4 bases, leaving 9 bases between them. The CDR3 loop reads CASSLAERLYGYTF. The CDR3, as DNA: TGTGCCAGCAGTTTAGCTGAGAGGCTCTATGGCTACACCTTC.

This clonotype appeared many times. V and J are TRBV4-3 and TRBJ1-2, with a weak D call TRBD1 (5 bases). The CDR3 sequence is 21 residues long. Per the germline V gene, CDR1 is LGHNA and CDR2 is YSLEER. V was cut by 0 bases and J by 4 bases, with 30 bases left in between. CDR3 in amino acids: CASSQDRGVRNGGTGIYGYTF. DNA for the CDR3: TGCGCCAGCAGCCAAGATCGAGGGGTTCGAAATGGCGGGACGGGAATCTATGGCTACACCTTC.

This clonotype appeared a few times. This sequence joins TRBV29-1 and TRBJ2-7, with a tentative D call TRBD1 (6 bases). The ends were cut back, 5 bases at V and 6 bases at J, with 17 bases in the middle. The V gene's germline CDR1 is SQVTM and CDR2 ANQGSEA. The CDR3 has 13 amino acids. The CDR3, as DNA: TGCAGCGTTCGGACAGAGCAGGACGGCGAGCAGTACTTC. Translated, it gives CSVRTEQDGEQYF.

The rearrangement uses TRBV25-1 and TRBJ1-2; D call uncertain. Germline CDR1 MGHDK, CDR2 SYGVNS. The CDR3 sequence is 11 residues long. Trimming shortened V by 6 bases and J by 7 bases, and 9 bases separated the two germline ends. CDR3 protein: CASRVPIGYTF. CDR3 nucleotide sequence: TGTGCCAGCAGGGTACCGATTGGCTACACCTTC.

This clonotype has only a few counts. The chain couples TRBV9 to TRBJ2-1; TRBD2 agrees at 10 bases. The junction had 4 bases not matched to a gene; V was cut back by 3 bases and J by 7 bases. CDR3 length: 14 amino acids. CDR1 SGDLS and CDR2 YYNGEE come from the germline V gene. The CDR3 sequence: CASSAGTSVNEQFF. Written as DNA, the CDR3 is TGTGCCAGCAGCGCCGGGACTAGCGTTAATGAGCAGTTCTTC.

The genes are TRBV7-2 and TRBJ2-5; 9 bases are a match to TRBD2. Losses at the gene ends were 6 bases for V and 5 bases for J; bases not matched to a gene: 7. The germline CDR1 and CDR2 sequences are SGHTA and FQGNSA. The CDR3 consists of 14 residues. This CDR3 is CASRSAGGYETQYF. The CDR3 region has the DNA TGTGCCAGCAGGTCAGCGGGAGGTTATGAGACCCAGTACTTC. Filled out from reference TRBV7-2 and TRBJ2-5, the complete variable domain reads GAGVSQSPSNKVTEKGKDVELRCDPISGHTALYWYRQSLGQGLEFLIYFQGNSAPDKSGLPSDRFSAERTGGSVSTLTIQRTQQEDSAVYLCASRSAGGYETQYFGPGTRLLVL.

This clonotype was detected only a few times. V usage is TRBV5-1 and J usage is TRBJ2-4; 8 nucleotides agree with TRBD1. This CDR3 comprises 14 residues. Trimming at V came to 5 bases and at J to 12 bases, leaving 13 bases not matched to a gene. Germline CDR1 and CDR2: SGHRS and YFSETQ. CDR3 in DNA: TGCGCCAGCAGTCTTTTACCGGGACAGGAGACTCAGTACTTC. Its protein is CASSLLPGQETQYF.

CDR3 in amino acids: CASSLSNRGGSYGYTF. CDR3 DNA sequence: TGTGCCAGCAGTTTATCGAATCGAGGGGGATCCTATGGCTACACCTTC. J is TRBJ1-2 and V is TRBV27, with a tentative D call TRBD1 (6 bases). V lost 0 bases, J lost 4 bases, and 15 bases lay in between. Germline V gene data show CDR1 as MNHEY and CDR2 as SMNVEV (reference sequence). This CDR3 contains 16 residues.

The CDR3 spells CASSLGTASYTF. The CDR3 region has the DNA TGTGCCAGCAGCTTGGGGACAGCCAGCTACACCTTC. The genes are TRBV5-4 and TRBJ1-2; maybe TRBD1 (6 bases). Trimming shortened V by 0 bases and J by 9 bases, and 9 bases separated the two germline ends. The CDR3 runs 12 residues. In germline, CDR1 is SGHNT, CDR2 YYREEE (reference sequence). Complete variable domain (other parts from reference TRBV5-4 and TRBJ1-2): ETGVTQSPTHLIKTRGQQVTLRCSSQSGHNTVSWYQQALGQGPQFIFQYYREEENGRGNFPPRFSGLQFPNYSSELNVNALELDDSALYLCASSLGTASYTFGSGTRLTVV.

This chain links TRBV6-2 or TRBV6-3 with TRBJ1-5; the D is unclear. This CDR3 has 15 residues. V lost 6 bases to trimming and J lost 0 bases, with 12 bases between them. The germline V gene encodes CDR1 MNHEY and CDR2 SVGEGT. The CDR3 region is CASRSGSYSNQPQHF. In DNA, the CDR3 is TGTGCCAGCAGGTCCGGGTCATATAGCAATCAGCCCCAGCATTTT.

This clonotype was detected a few times. The chain links TRBV6-2 or TRBV6-3 to TRBJ2-7; 9 positions match TRBD1. CDR1 and CDR2 from the germline V gene are MNHEY and SVGEGT. The CDR3 spans 15 residues. V shed 6 bases and J 5 bases; nucleotides not matched to a gene: 11. The CDR3 coding sequence is TGTGCCAGCAGCTATCCGGGACAGGGACTCCACGAGCAGTACTTC. Translated: CASSYPGQGLHEQYF.